This record covers a single T cell receptor beta chain. Antigen unknown. Source study methods: A distant-metastasis classifier for papillary thyroid cancer was built using CDR3 differences across clinicopathological groups. TCRdb redid the clone calls on the PCR reads using MiXCR. The authors' filters were not applied to this entry. Of about 48,000 clones listed, around 20% were seen once; the top ten hold about 4%. These data come from a study of metastatic and nonmetastatic thyroid tumors. Turning to the study itself: Repertoire comparison spanned blood and tumor or nodule tissue of malignant and benign thyroid patients. Broader study findings: Patients with malignant thyroid tumors reportedly had significantly higher TCR beta diversity than those with benign nodules, in blood and tumor.

The ends were cut back, 3 bases at V and 9 bases at J, with 17 bases in the middle. Germline loops: CDR1 SEHNR, CDR2 FQNEAQ (reference sequence). There are 15 residues in the CDR3. Each patient came to thyroid surgery without any prior treatment (of any kind). The receptor was derived from a male donor with papillary thyroid cancer or a benign thyroid nodule (not recorded which). Some clones in this sample may be carry-over from other donors' samples. The J gene is TRBJ2-2, the V gene TRBV7-9; D is uncertain. Sequenced material: blood. The CDR3 loop is CASSFVMLVARELFF. Written as DNA, the CDR3 is TGTGCCAGCAGCTTCGTCATGCTGGTGGCCCGGGAGCTGTTTTTT.